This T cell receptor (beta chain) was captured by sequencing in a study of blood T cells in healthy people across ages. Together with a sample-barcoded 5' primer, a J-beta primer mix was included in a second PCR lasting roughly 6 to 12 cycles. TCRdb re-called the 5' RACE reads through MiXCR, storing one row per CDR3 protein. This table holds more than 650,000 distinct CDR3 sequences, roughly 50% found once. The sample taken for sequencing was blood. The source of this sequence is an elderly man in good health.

In DNA, the CDR3 is TGCGCCAGCAGGGTAGACTCGAGCTCCTACAATGAGCAGTTCTTC. Its translation is CASRVDSSSYNEQFF. V and J are TRBV5-1 and TRBJ2-1; D remains ambiguous. CDR3 length: 15 amino acids. Per germline, CDR1 SGHRS and CDR2 YFSETQ. Trimming left V 5 bases short and J 0 bases short, with 12 bases between.